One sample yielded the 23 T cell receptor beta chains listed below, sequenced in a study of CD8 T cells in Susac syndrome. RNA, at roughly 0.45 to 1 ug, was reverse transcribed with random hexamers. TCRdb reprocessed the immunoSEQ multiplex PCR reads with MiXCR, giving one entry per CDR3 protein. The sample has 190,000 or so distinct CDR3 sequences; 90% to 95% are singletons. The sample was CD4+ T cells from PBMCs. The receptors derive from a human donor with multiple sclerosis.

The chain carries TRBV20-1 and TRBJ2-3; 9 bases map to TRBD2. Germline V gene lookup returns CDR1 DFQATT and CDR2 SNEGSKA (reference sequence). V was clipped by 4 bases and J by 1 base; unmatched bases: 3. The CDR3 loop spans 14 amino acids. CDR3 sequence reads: CSAKASGGTDTQYF. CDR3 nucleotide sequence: TGCAGTGCTAAAGCTAGCGGGGGCACAGATACGCAGTATTTT.

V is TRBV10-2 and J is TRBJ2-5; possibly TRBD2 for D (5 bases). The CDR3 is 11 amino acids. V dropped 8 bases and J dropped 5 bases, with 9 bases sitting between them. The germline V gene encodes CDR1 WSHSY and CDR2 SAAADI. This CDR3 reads CASGPGETQYF. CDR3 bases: TGCGCCAGCGGGCCGGGGGAGACCCAGTACTTC.

The CDR3 reads CASSPRDRGPATQYF. The DNA of the CDR3 is TGTGCCAGCTCACCGAGGGACAGGGGGCCGGCGACCCAGTACTTC. V is TRBV18 and J is TRBJ2-5, with 12 bases aligning to TRBD1. The CDR3 is made up of 15 amino acids. Germline loops: CDR1 KGHSH, CDR2 LQKENI. The junction had 6 bases not matched to a gene; V was cut back by 3 bases and J by 7 bases.

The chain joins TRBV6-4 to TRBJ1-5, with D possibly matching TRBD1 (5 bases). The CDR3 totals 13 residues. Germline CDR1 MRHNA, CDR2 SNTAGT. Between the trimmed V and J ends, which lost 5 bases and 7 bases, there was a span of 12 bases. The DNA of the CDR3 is TGTGCCAGCAGTCCCGACAGATTGCAGCCCCAGCATTTT. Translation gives CASSPDRLQPQHF.

The CDR3 bases are TGTGCCAGCAGCTACCTCGGGGAGACAGGGCAACAAAAACTGTTTTTT. It codes for CASSYLGETGQQKLFF. The rearrangement uses TRBV21-1 and TRBJ1-4; the D call of TRBD1 is as the table states it, not checked on the DNA. TRBV21-1 is a listed pseudogene. The CDR3 covers 16 residues.

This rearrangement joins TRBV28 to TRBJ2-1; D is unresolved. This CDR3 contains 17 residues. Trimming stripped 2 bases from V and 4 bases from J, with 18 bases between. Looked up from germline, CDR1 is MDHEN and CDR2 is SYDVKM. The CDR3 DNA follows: TGTGCCAGCAGTTTAGGCTTCCGCCGGGCGGTATACAATGAGCAGTTCTTC. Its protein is CASSLGFRRAVYNEQFF.

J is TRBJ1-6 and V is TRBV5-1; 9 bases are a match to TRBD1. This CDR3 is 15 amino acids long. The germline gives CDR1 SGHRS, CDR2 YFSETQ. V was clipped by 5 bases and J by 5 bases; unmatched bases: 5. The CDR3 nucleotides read TGCGCCAGCAGTTCACAGGGGGCTAATAATTCACCCCTCCACTTT. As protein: CASSSQGANNSPLHF.

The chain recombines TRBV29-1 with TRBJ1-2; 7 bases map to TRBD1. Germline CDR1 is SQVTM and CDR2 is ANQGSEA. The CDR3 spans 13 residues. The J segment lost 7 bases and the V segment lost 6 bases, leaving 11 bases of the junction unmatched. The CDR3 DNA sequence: TGCAGCGTGGGGACAGACCTCGTGGGTGGCTACACCTTC. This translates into CSVGTDLVGGYTF.

CDR3 loop: CASSQPADRGGADTQYF. The CDR3 DNA reads as TGCGCCAGCAGTCAACCCGCGGACAGGGGAGGCGCAGATACGCAGTATTTT. The rearrangement links TRBV23-1 to TRBJ2-3; TRBD1 aligns across 9 bases. TRBV23-1 is an ORF; its function is uncertain. The ends lost 2 bases at V and 4 bases at J; junction bases unmatched: 10. The CDR3 contains 17 residues.

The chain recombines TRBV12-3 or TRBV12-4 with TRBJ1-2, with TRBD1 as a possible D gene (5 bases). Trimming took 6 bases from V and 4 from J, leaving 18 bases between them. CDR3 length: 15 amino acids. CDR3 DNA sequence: TGTGCCAGCAGGTACGGGGACCGCGTCGGCTATGGCTACACCTTC. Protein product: CASRYGDRVGYGYTF.

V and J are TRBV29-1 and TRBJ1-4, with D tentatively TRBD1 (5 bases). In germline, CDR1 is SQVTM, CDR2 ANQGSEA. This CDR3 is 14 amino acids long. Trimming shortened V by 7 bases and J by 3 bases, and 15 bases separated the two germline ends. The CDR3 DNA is TGCAGCGGGACCGGGACCGAGCCTAATGAAAAACTGTTTTTT. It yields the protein CSGTGTEPNEKLFF.

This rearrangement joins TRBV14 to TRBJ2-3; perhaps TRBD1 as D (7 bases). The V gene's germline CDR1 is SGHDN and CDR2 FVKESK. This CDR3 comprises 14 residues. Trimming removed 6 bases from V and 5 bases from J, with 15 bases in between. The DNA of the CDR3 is TGTGCCAGCAGACTCAGGGGGGACGAAGATACGCAGTATTTT. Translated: CASRLRGDEDTQYF.

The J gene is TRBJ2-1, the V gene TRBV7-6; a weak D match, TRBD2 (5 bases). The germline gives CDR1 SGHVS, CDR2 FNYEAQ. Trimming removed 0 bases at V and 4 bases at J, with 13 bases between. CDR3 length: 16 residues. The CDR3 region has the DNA TGTGCCAGCAGCTTAGCGGCGGGCAGAATATACAATGAGCAGTTCTTC. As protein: CASSLAAGRIYNEQFF.

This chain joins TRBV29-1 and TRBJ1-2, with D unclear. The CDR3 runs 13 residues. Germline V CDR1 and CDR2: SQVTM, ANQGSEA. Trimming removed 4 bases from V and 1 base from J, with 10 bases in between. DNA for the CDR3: TGCAGCGTTGGAGTCGACATTAACTATGGCTACACCTTC. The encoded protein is CSVGVDINYGYTF.

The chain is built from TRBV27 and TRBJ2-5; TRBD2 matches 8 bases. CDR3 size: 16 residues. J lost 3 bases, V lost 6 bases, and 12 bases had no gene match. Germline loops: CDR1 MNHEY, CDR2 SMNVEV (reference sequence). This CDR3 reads CASRRSGSPLEETQYF. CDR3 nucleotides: TGTGCCAGCAGACGAAGCGGGAGCCCTTTGGAAGAGACCCAGTACTTC.

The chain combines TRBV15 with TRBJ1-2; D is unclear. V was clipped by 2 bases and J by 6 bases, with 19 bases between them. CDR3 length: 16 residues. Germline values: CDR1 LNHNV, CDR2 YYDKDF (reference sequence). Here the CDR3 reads CATSRILSAGSDGYTF. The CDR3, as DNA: TGTGCCACCAGCAGAATCCTGTCTGCTGGATCGGATGGCTACACCTTC. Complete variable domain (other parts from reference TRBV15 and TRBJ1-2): DAMVIQNPRYQVTQFGKPVTLSCSQTLNHNVMYWYQQKSSQAPKLLFHYYDKDFNNEADTPDNFQSRRPNTSFCFLDIRSPGLGDTAMYLCATSRILSAGSDGYTFGSGTRLTVV.

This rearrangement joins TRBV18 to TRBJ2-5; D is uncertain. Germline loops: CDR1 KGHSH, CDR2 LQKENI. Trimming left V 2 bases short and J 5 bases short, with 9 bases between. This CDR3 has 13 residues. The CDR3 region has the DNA TGTGCCAGCTCACCAGCCGGTAGCGAGACCCAGTACTTC. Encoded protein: CASSPAGSETQYF.

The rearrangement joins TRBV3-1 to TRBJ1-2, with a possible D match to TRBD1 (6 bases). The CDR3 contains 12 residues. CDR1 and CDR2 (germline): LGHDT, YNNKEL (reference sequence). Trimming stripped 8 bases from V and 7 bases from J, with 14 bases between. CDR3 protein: CASASGVGGYTF. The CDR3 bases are TGTGCCAGCGCATCAGGGGTCGGTGGCTACACCTTC.

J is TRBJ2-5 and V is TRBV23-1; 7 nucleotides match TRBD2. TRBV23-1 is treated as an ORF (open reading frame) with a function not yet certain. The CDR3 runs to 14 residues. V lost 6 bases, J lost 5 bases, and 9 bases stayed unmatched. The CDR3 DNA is TGCGCCAGCAGCGGGAGGCGGGGTGGGGAGACCCAGTACTTC. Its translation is CASSGRRGGETQYF.

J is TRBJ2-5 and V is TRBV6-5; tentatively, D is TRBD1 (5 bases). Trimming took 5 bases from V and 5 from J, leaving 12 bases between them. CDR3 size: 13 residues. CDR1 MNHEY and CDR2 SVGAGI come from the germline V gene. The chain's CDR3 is CASSTRQGETQYF. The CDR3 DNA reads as TGTGCCAGCAGTACCCGGCAGGGTGAGACCCAGTACTTC.

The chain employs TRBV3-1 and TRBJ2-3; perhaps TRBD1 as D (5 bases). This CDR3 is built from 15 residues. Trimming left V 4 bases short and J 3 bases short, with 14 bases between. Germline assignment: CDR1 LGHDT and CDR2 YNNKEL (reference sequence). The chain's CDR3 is CASSPRRGHTDTQYF. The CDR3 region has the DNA TGTGCCAGCAGCCCTCGAAGGGGCCATACAGATACGCAGTATTTT.

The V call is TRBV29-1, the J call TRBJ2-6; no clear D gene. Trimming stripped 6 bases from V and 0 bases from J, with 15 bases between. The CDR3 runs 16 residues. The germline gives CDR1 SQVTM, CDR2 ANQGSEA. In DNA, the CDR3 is TGCAGCGTGGAGACCGGAACCAGCTCTGGGGCCAACGTCCTGACTTTC. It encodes CSVETGTSSGANVLTF.

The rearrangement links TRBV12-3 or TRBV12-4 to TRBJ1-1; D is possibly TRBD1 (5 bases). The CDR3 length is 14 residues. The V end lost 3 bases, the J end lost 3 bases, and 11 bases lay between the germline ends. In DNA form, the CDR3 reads TGTGCCAGCAGTTTCGGAGGGGAGGACACTGAAGCTTTCTTT. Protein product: CASSFGGEDTEAFF.